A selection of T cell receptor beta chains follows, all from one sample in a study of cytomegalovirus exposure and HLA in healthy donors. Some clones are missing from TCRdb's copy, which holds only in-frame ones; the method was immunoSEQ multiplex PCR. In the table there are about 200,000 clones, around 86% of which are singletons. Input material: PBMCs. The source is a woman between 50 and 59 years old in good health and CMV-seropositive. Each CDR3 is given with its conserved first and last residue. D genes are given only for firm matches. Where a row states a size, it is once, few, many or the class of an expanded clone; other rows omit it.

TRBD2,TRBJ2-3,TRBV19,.,TGTGCCAGTAGCGGGGGGGGCACAGATACGCAGTATTTT,CASSGGGTDTQYF
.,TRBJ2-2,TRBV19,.,TGTGCCAGTAGCCCTCGACAGGCACGGACCGGGGAGCTGTTTTTT,CASSPRQARTGELFF
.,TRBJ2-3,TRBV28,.,TGTGCCACCAAGGGGGTTACAGATACGCAGTATTTT,CATKGVTDTQYF
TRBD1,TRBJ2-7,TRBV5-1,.,TGCGCCAGCAGCCCCGGGACAGGGGGGGACGAGCAGTACTTC,CASSPGTGGDEQYF
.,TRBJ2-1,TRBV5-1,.,TGCGCCAGCAGCTTGGATTCCCTATCCTACAATGAGCAGTTCTTC,CASSLDSLSYNEQFF
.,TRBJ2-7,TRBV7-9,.,TGTGCCAGCAGCTCGGCGGGAAACTGGAACGAGCAGTACTTC,CASSSAGNWNEQYF
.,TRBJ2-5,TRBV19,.,TGTGCCTCACGGGGGAGGCAAGAGACCCAGTACTTC,CASRGRQETQYF
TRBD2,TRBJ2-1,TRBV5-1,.,TGCGCCAGCACTCGGGGGACTAGCGGCAATGAGCAGTTCTTC,CASTRGTSGNEQFF
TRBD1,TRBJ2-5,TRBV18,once,TGTGCCAGCTCACCCGGGACAGGACAAGAGACCCAGTACTTC,CASSPGTGQETQYF
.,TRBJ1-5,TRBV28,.,TGTGCCAGCAGCAATCAGGGTAGGGGCAATCAGCCCCAGCATTTT,CASSNQGRGNQPQHF
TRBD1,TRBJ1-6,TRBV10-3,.,TGTGCCATCAGTGATGAGGACAGGAGATATAATTCACCCCTCCACTTT,CAISDEDRRYNSPLHF
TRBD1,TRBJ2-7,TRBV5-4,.,TGTGCCAGCAGCCTACCAAACAGGGGAGAGCAGTACTTC,CASSLPNRGEQYF
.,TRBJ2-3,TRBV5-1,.,TGCGCCAGCAGCTTGGGTTGGGGGGGCACAGATACGCAGTATTTT,CASSLGWGGTDTQYF
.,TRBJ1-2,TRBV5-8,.,TGTGCCAGCAGCCCTGGACAGACTGGAGGCTATGGCTACACCTTC,CASSPGQTGGYGYTF
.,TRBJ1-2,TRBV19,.,TGTGCCAGTAGTAGCGGCCCTCTTGCCAGTGGCTACACCTTC,CASSSGPLASGYTF
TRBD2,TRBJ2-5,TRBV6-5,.,TGTGCCAGCAGCGCGGGAGGGCGGGAGACCCAGTACTTC,CASSAGGRETQYF
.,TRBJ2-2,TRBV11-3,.,TGTGCCAGCAGCGCGGGGAACACCGGGGAGCTGTTTTTT,CASSAGNTGELFF
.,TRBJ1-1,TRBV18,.,TGTGCCAGCTCACCACCGGTTGCCCGTACTAACACTGAAGCTTTCTTT,CASSPPVARTNTEAFF
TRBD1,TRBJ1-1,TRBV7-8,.,TGTGCCAGCAGCTTCGACAGGGACACTGAAGCTTTCTTT,CASSFDRDTEAFF
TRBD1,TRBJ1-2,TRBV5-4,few,TGTGCCAGCAGCTTTCTTTACAGGGGGCCAGACTATGGCTACACCTTC,CASSFLYRGPDYGYTF
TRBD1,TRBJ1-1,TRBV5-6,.,TGTGCCAGCAGAGGACAGGGGCGGAACACTGAAGCTTTCTTT,CASRGQGRNTEAFF
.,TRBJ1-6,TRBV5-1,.,TGCGCCAGCAGCTCCCCAGGAATTCCACTCCACTTT,CASSSPGIPLHF
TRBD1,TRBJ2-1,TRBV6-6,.,TGTGCCAGCAGTCCCGCCCGGACAGGGAATGAGCAGTTCTTC,CASSPARTGNEQFF
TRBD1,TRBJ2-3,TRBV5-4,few,TGTGCCAGCAGCCTACCGGGACAGGGGGCAGATACGCAGTATTTT,CASSLPGQGADTQYF
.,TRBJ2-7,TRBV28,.,TGTGCCAGCGGCACGGGGGGCAGGGTGTACGAGCAGTACTTC,CASGTGGRVYEQYF
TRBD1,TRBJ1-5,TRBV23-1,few,TGCGCCAGCAGTCACTACAGGGGCGGTCAGCCCCAGCATTTT,CASSHYRGGQPQHF
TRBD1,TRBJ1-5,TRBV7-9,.,TGTGCCAGCAGCCCAAGGGGCAGGGGGCTGAAGAATCAGCCCCAGCATTTT,CASSPRGRGLKNQPQHF
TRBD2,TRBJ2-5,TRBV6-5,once,TGTGCCAGCACCAGGACTAGTCAAGAGACCCAGTACTTC,CASTRTSQETQYF
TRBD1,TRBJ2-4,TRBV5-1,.,TGCGCCAGCAGTACCGGGACAGCAGAAAACATTCAGTACTTC,CASSTGTAENIQYF
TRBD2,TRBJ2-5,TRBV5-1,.,TGCGCCAGCAGCCTAGGGACTAGCGGGAAAGAGACCCAGTACTTC,CASSLGTSGKETQYF
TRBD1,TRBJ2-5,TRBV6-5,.,TGTGCCAGCAGTTTAGGACAGGGGCGGGAGACCCAGTACTTC,CASSLGQGRETQYF
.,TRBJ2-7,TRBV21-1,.,TGTGCCACCCGGGACAGGGGGCAAAACGAGCAGTACTTC,CATRDRGQNEQYF
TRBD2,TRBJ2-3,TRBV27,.,TGTGCCAGCAGTCAACAGGGCCTAGCGGGGGCCCTGGGGACAGATACGCAGTATTTT,CASSQQGLAGALGTDTQYF
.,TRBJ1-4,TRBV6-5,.,TGTGCCAGCAGTTACGGGGACTCAACTAATGAAAAACTGTTTTTT,CASSYGDSTNEKLFF
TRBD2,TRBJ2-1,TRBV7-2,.,TGTGCCAGCAGCTTAGTTCCCGGACTAGCGGGGGGCAATGAGCAGTTCTTC,CASSLVPGLAGGNEQFF
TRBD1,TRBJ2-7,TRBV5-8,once,TGTGCCAGCAGCTTGGGACAGGGTTCCTACGAGCAGTACTTC,CASSLGQGSYEQYF
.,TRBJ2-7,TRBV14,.,TGTGCCAGCAGCCAAGATCTTTGGGGGCTGCAAACCTACGAGCAGTACTTC,CASSQDLWGLQTYEQYF
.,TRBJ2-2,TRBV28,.,TGTGCCAGCAGTCGTCCCGGGGAGCTGTTTTTT,CASSRPGELFF
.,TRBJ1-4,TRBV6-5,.,TGTGCCAGCAGCCTACAGATAACTAATGAAAAACTGTTTTTT,CASSLQITNEKLFF